This TCR beta chain was sequenced for a study of shared clonotypes between healthy human individuals. The repertoire was sequenced with immunoSEQ multiplex PCR; TCRdb's copy has only in-frame clones and lacks some. The sample includes approximately 710,000 clones, 90% of them seen just once. At least ten counts were recorded for this clone. What was sequenced was memory CD8+ T cells from PBMCs. The subset is: CD45RO+ cells pooled with CCR7-negative TemRA cells. The TCR comes from a man aged 18 to 29 in good health. Some clones in this sample may be carry-over from other donors' samples.

The CDR3 sequence: CASSGLGTGYLNEQFF. The CDR3 DNA sequence: TGTGCCAGCAGCGGGCTTGGGACAGGGTATTTGAATGAGCAGTTCTTC. The chain employs TRBV5-6 and TRBJ2-1; 9 bases align to TRBD1. The CDR3 length is 16 residues. J lost 7 bases, V lost 4 bases, and 12 bases had no gene match. Germline CDR1 is SGHDT and CDR2 is YYEEEE.